These T cell receptor beta chains were read from a single sample in a study of control samples from healthy donors and cancer patients. Sequenced by immunoSEQ multiplex PCR; TCRdb stores in-frame clones only, minus some. The data show roughly 150,000 clones, about 91% seen once. The sample was blood. The receptors stem from a man between 18 and 35 years old in good health. CDR3s include the opening cysteine and the closing phenylalanine or tryptophan. The order of the fields is clone size, V gene, D gene, J gene, CDR3 protein, CDR3 DNA. A D gene is named only where the DNA matches it firmly. Only some rows state a clone size, as once, few, many or a class for expanded clones.

-,TRBV19,TRBD2,TRBJ2-1,CASSIGLAGASWMDEQFF,TGTGCCAGTAGTATAGGGCTAGCGGGCGCCTCCTGGATGGATGAGCAGTTCTTC
-,TRBV2,TRBD1,TRBJ2-3,CASGGQGRADTQYF,TGTGCCAGCGGGGGACAGGGGCGGGCAGATACGCAGTATTTT
-,TRBV28,-,TRBJ2-5,CASRLDRRQETQYF,TGTGCCAGCAGACTGGACAGACGACAAGAGACCCAGTACTTC
-,TRBV6-2/TRBV6-3,-,TRBJ2-7,CASSYSLPGYEQYF,TGTGCCAGCAGTTACAGTCTTCCTGGGTACGAGCAGTACTTC
-,TRBV28,-,TRBJ1-6,CASSQTLSGGSPLHF,TGTGCCAGCAGTCAGACACTCTCAGGAGGGTCACCCCTCCACTTT
-,TRBV28,TRBD2,TRBJ2-5,CASSTPVSGTSLETQYF,TGTGCCAGCAGTACCCCAGTATCCGGGACTAGCCTAGAGACCCAGTACTTC
few,TRBV7-2,TRBD2,TRBJ2-2,CASSLVGGAENTGELFF,TGTGCCAGCAGCTTAGTCGGGGGGGCGGAGAACACCGGGGAGCTGTTTTTT
-,TRBV25-1,TRBD2,TRBJ2-5,CASRGGGRETQYF,TGTGCCAGCCGGGGCGGGGGTCGAGAGACCCAGTACTTC
few,TRBV6-1,-,TRBJ1-5,CASSDLAGLNQPQHF,TGTGCCAGCAGTGATCTGGCAGGGCTTAATCAGCCCCAGCATTTT
-,TRBV19,-,TRBJ2-1,CASSMGDYNEQFF,TGTGCCAGTAGTATGGGGGACTACAATGAGCAGTTCTTC
-,TRBV1,-,TRBJ2-7,CTSSQEGGGGCSYEQYF,TGCACCAGCAGCCAAGAAGGGGGCGGGGGGTGCTCCTACGAGCAGTACTTC
once,TRBV5-1,TRBD1,TRBJ1-2,CASSPQTGYGYTF,TGCGCCAGCAGCCCTCAGACAGGGTACGGCTACACCTTC
-,TRBV2,-,TRBJ1-5,CASSEGEAQPQHF,TGTGCCAGCAGTGAAGGGGAGGCTCAGCCCCAGCATTTT
-,TRBV5-1,-,TRBJ1-4,CASSLDGDQNNEKLFF,TGCGCCAGCAGCTTGGACGGGGACCAAAACAATGAAAAACTGTTTTTT
few,TRBV11-2,-,TRBJ1-1,CASSLGRRVPEAFF,TGTGCCAGCAGCTTAGGGCGCAGGGTCCCTGAAGCTTTCTTT
-,TRBV15,-,TRBJ2-1,CATSRERAYNEQFF,TGTGCCACCAGCAGAGAAAGGGCTTACAATGAGCAGTTCTTC
-,TRBV6-5,-,TRBJ2-3,CASSYSRAGGTDTQYF,TGTGCCAGCAGTTACTCCAGGGCAGGGGGCACAGATACGCAGTATTTT
-,TRBV9,-,TRBJ2-3,CASSAKEDETDTQYF,TGTGCCAGCAGCGCAAAGGAGGATGAAACAGATACGCAGTATTTT
-,TRBV6-6,TRBD2,TRBJ2-1,CASSSGLAGFRGFF,TGTGCCAGCAGTTCGGGACTAGCGGGGTTCCGGGGGTTCTTC
-,TRBV6-2/TRBV6-3,TRBD1,TRBJ2-7,CASSYRTGNEQYF,TGTGCCAGCAGTTATCGGACAGGCAACGAGCAGTACTTC
few,TRBV29-1,-,TRBJ1-2,CSVEAQGGAVGYTF,TGCAGCGTTGAAGCCCAAGGGGGGGCGGTTGGCTACACCTTC
-,TRBV28,TRBD2,TRBJ2-3,CASNLRLAGYDTQYF,TGTGCCAGCAATCTCCGACTAGCGGGGTATGATACGCAGTATTTT
few,TRBV27,-,TRBJ1-1,CASSPIGGETEAFF,TGTGCCAGCAGTCCGATCGGCGGAGAAACTGAAGCTTTCTTT
-,TRBV4-1,TRBD1,TRBJ2-7,CASSQERAPGQGYYEQYF,TGCGCCAGCAGCCAAGAAAGAGCTCCGGGACAGGGATACTACGAGCAGTACTTC
-,TRBV7-2,-,TRBJ2-5,CASRPYSGEETQYF,TGTGCCAGCAGGCCTTATTCGGGGGAGGAGACCCAGTACTTC
-,TRBV5-1,TRBD2,TRBJ2-2,CASSLEISGGEDTGELFF,TGCGCCAGCAGCTTGGAGATTAGCGGGGGAGAAGACACCGGGGAGCTGTTTTTT
-,TRBV3-1/TRBV3-2,-,TRBJ1-1,CASRSLTGLNTEAFF,TGTGCCAGCAGGTCTTTAACAGGGCTGAACACTGAAGCTTTCTTT
-,TRBV6-6,-,TRBJ1-1,CASSPRGELNTEAFF,TGTGCCAGCAGTCCGAGGGGAGAATTGAACACTGAAGCTTTCTTT
-,TRBV21-1,-,TRBJ2-7,CASSNGDRAISYEQYF,TGTGCCAGCAGCAATGGAGACAGGGCTATTTCCTACGAGCAGTACTTC
-,TRBV7-2,-,TRBJ2-1,CASSLAYNEQFF,TGTGCCAGCAGCTTGGCATACAATGAGCAGTTCTTC
few,TRBV28,-,TRBJ1-5,CASSKAGYQHF,TGTGCCAGCAGTAAAGCAGGGTACCAGCATTTT
-,TRBV20-1,-,TRBJ2-1,CSATYNEQFF,TGCAGTGCCACTTACAATGAGCAGTTCTTC
-,TRBV4-1,-,TRBJ1-1,CASSQDIWTENTEAFF,TGCGCCAGCAGCCAAGATATATGGACAGAGAACACTGAAGCTTTCTTT
-,TRBV3-1/TRBV3-2,-,TRBJ2-3,CASSLRGGGDSTDTQYF,TGTGCCAGCAGCCTCCGAGGAGGCGGGGATAGCACAGATACGCAGTATTTT
-,TRBV4-3,-,TRBJ1-1,CASSQFPGANTEAFF,TGCGCCAGCAGCCAATTCCCAGGGGCGAACACTGAAGCTTTCTTT
-,TRBV3-1/TRBV3-2,-,TRBJ2-5,CASSQWQQVRGKVRETQYF,TGTGCCAGCAGCCAGTGGCAGCAAGTCCGGGGGAAGGTTCGAGAGACCCAGTACTTC
once,TRBV11-1,-,TRBJ2-3,CASSLNGQHQSDTQYF,TGTGCCAGCAGCTTAAATGGCCAACATCAGTCAGATACGCAGTATTTT
-,TRBV5-6,-,TRBJ1-1,CASSLALGGEAFF,TGTGCCAGCAGCTTGGCCTTGGGGGGTGAAGCTTTCTTT
-,TRBV28,-,TRBJ1-6,CASSSPRGLSSPLHF,TGTGCCAGCAGTTCACCCCGGGGACTCAGTTCACCCCTCCACTTT
-,TRBV18,TRBD2,TRBJ2-3,CASSPWTSGGIADTQYF,TGTGCCAGCTCACCATGGACTAGCGGGGGTATCGCAGATACGCAGTATTTT
-,TRBV6-2/TRBV6-3,TRBD2,TRBJ2-7,CASSKLAEQYF,TGTGCCAGCAGCAAACTAGCGGAGCAGTACTTC
-,TRBV10-3,TRBD1,TRBJ2-6,CAISGSTGGADTGANVLTF,TGTGCCATCAGTGGCTCGACAGGGGGCGCAGACACTGGGGCCAACGTCCTGACTTTC
-,TRBV7-2,TRBD1,TRBJ1-1,CASSLGQGSEAFF,TGTGCCAGCAGCTTGGGACAGGGGTCTGAAGCTTTCTTT
-,TRBV28,-,TRBJ1-1,CASSSPAFGANTEAFF,TGTGCCAGCAGTTCCCCCGCCTTCGGGGCAAACACTGAAGCTTTCTTT
-,TRBV7-3,-,TRBJ2-3,CASSFGGASTDTQYF,TGTGCCAGCAGCTTCGGCGGGGCTAGCACAGATACGCAGTATTTT
-,TRBV29-1,TRBD1,TRBJ2-7,CSVQSRQGEPQGSYEQYF,TGCAGCGTCCAGAGTCGACAGGGTGAACCCCAAGGCTCCTACGAGCAGTACTTC
-,TRBV2,TRBD1,TRBJ1-3,CASTSQGARGNTIYF,TGTGCCAGCACTAGTCAGGGGGCGCGCGGAAACACCATATATTTT
few,TRBV2,-,TRBJ2-1,CASSGGLNNEQFF,TGTGCCAGCAGCGGGGGCCTCAACAATGAGCAGTTCTTC